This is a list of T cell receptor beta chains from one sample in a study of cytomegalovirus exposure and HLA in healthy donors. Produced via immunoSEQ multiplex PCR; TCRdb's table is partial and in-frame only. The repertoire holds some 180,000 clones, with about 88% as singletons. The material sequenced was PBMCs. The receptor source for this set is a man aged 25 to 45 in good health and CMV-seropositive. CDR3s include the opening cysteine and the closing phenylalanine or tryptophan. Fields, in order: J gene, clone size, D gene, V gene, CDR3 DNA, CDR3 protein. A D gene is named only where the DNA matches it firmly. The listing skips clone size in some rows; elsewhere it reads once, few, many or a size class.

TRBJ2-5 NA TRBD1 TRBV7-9 TGTGCCAGCAGTAACCGACAGGGGGTGTTTGGAGAGACCCAGTACTTC CASSNRQGVFGETQYF
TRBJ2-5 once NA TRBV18 TGTGCCAGCTCCCAGACAAACGTAAAAGAGACCCAGTACTTC CASSQTNVKETQYF
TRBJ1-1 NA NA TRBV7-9 TGTTCCAGCACCCGGAGGGGGGGGAACACTGAAGCTTTCTTT CSSTRRGGNTEAFF
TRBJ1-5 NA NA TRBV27 TGTGCCAGCAGTCTAACAGGGAATCAGCCCCAGCATTTT CASSLTGNQPQHF
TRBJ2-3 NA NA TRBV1 TGCACCAGCAGCCAAGTTGGGAAGAGCGGGAGGGCCGCAGATACGCAGTATTTT CTSSQVGKSGRAADTQYF
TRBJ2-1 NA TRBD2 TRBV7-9 TGTGCCAGCAGCTTAGTCCTAGCGGGATCCTATGAGCAGTTCTTC CASSLVLAGSYEQFF
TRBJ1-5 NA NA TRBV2 TGTGCCAGCAGTATGAGGATTGGTCAGCCCCAGCATTTT CASSMRIGQPQHF
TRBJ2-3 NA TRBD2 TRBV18 TGTGCCAGCTCACCACTCCGAGCGGGAGCGGGGGGCCCCACAGATACGCAGTATTTT CASSPLRAGAGGPTDTQYF
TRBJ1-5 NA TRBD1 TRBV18 TGTGCCAGCTCACCGTTTAAATCGGACAGGAGCAATCAGCCCCAGCATTTT CASSPFKSDRSNQPQHF
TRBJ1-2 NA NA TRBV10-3 TGTGCCATCAGTCAAAAAAATTTCCCAGGGGATCATGGCTACACCTTC CAISQKNFPGDHGYTF
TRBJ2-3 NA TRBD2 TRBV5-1 TGCGCCAGCAGCTCGACTAGCGGATTCACAGATACGCAGTATTTT CASSSTSGFTDTQYF
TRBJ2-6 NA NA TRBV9 TGTGCCAGCAGCGTAGAACTAGCCTCCTCTGGGGCCAACGTCCTGACTTTC CASSVELASSGANVLTF
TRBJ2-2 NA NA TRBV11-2 TGTGCCAGCAGCCCCCGACTAGTTGCCGGGGAGCTGTTTTTT CASSPRLVAGELFF
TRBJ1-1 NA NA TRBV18 TGTGCCAGCTTACCGGGACACTTGAACACTGAAGCTTTCTTT CASLPGHLNTEAFF
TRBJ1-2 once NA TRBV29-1 TGCAGCGTTGAATCCCCCACCCCCCCTCAGGAAAACTATGGCTACACCTTC CSVESPTPPQENYGYTF
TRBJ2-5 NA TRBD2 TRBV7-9 TGTTCCAGCAGCTTACGCGGGAGCCCATTATTCCAAGAGACCCAGTACTTC CSSSLRGSPLFQETQYF
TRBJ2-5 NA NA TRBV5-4 TGTGCCAGCAGCTTGGATCCGGAGACCCAGTACTTC CASSLDPETQYF
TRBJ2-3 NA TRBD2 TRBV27 TGTGCCAGCAGGTTACTAGCGCTAGACACAGATACGCAGTATTTT CASRLLALDTDTQYF
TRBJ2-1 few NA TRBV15 TGTGCCACCAGCAGAGAAGTTGTGGGACTCTACAATGAGCAGTTCTTC CATSREVVGLYNEQFF
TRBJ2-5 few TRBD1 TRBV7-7 TGTGCTAGCAGCACACGGGACAGGGTTGGGACCCAGTACTTC CASSTRDRVGTQYF
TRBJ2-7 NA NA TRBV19 TGTGCCAGTAGTATAGCGGCAGGGGCGGCCTACGAGCAGTACTTC CASSIAAGAAYEQYF
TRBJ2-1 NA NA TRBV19 TGTGCCAGTACGGCAGGGAATACCTACAATGAGCAGTTCTTC CASTAGNTYNEQFF
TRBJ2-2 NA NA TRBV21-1 TGTGCCAGCAGCAACGAGGTAGCGGCGAACACCGGGGAGCTGTTTTTT CASSNEVAANTGELFF
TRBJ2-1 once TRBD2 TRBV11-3 TGTGCCAGCAGCCTCTGGACTAGCTCGGGTGAGCAGTTCTTC CASSLWTSSGEQFF
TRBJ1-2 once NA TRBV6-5 TGTGCCAGCGGATCTTGGGCAGGGGCCCCGCGGGGCTACACCTTC CASGSWAGAPRGYTF
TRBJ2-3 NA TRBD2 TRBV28 TGTGCCAGCAGCCCCGCCGGGACTAGCGGCACAGATACGCAGTATTTT CASSPAGTSGTDTQYF